What follows are 11 T cell receptor beta chains derived from one specimen sequenced in a study of TIL therapy for anti-PD-1-resistant metastatic lung cancer. Time point specified: pre-treatment sample, taken before nivolumab and TIL therapy. The libraries were made with immunoSEQ v3. The assay was immunoSEQ multiplex PCR, and TCRdb's table has in-frame clones only and misses some. The sample lists 54,000 or so clones, around 90% occurring once. Sequencing was performed on blood, taken at baseline. These receptor sequences come from a person aged 25-79 years with non-small cell lung cancer.

The chain carries TRBV7-9 and TRBJ1-1; D not resolved. Per the germline V gene, CDR1 is SEHNR and CDR2 is FQNEAQ (reference sequence). This CDR3 contains 14 residues. Trimming left V 1 base short and J 12 bases short, with 18 bases between. CDR3 protein: CASSLDVEARETFF. The DNA for the CDR3 is TGTGCCAGCAGCTTAGATGTGGAGGCTAGGGAGACTTTCTTT.

The chain couples TRBV5-1 to TRBJ2-3; maybe TRBD1 (5 bases). V lost 3 bases, J lost 6 bases, and 17 bases lay in between. The CDR3 consists of 15 residues. Germline-derived CDR1 and CDR2 are SGHRS and YFSETQ. CDR3 in DNA: TGCGCCAGCAGCTACCAGGCAGGGAATATGGATACGCAGTATTTT. It yields the protein CASSYQAGNMDTQYF.

The rearrangement joins TRBV11-2 to TRBJ1-4, with D possibly TRBD1 on 5 matching bases. V was clipped by 5 bases and J by 8 bases, with 12 bases between them. The CDR3 contains 13 residues. Germline CDR1 SGHAT, CDR2 FQNNGV. CDR3 sequence reads: CASSPREGEKLFF. The CDR3 DNA reads as TGTGCCAGCAGCCCCCGGGAGGGGGAAAAACTGTTTTTT.

This sequence joins TRBV6-1 and TRBJ2-7, with unresolved D. V lost 1 base and J 4 bases, leaving 11 bases between the germline ends. CDR3 length: 14 residues. Germline assignment: CDR1 MNHNS and CDR2 SASEGT. This chain's CDR3 is CASSEGYPPYEQYF. CDR3 coding DNA: TGTGCCAGCAGTGAAGGGTATCCCCCGTACGAGCAGTACTTC.

This clone showed up just once. The gene calls are TRBV5-1 and TRBJ2-5; TRBD1 matches at 8 bases. The CDR3 sequence is 16 residues long. J gave up 1 base and V 0 bases, and 5 bases lay outside the gene matches. CDR1 is SGHRS and CDR2 is YFSETQ in the germline V gene. CDR3 nucleotides: TGCGCCAGCAGCTTGGACCTCGGGACAGGCCAAGAGACCCAGTACTTC. Amino acid sequence: CASSLDLGTGQETQYF.

The sample holds one count of this clone. This rearrangement joins TRBV15 to TRBJ1-3; D perhaps matches TRBD1 (6 bases). The V end lost 5 bases, the J end lost 1 base, and 24 bases lay between the germline ends. This CDR3 comprises 19 residues. Germline V gene sequence: CDR1 LNHNV, CDR2 YYDKDF (reference sequence). The CDR3 loop reads CATSGGLGGQTGSGNTIYF. The CDR3 DNA reads TGTGCCACCAGCGGTGGTTTGGGGGGCCAAACGGGGTCTGGAAACACCATATATTTT.

This chain links TRBV9 with TRBJ2-1; 8 bases are a match to TRBD2. This CDR3 region has 15 residues. J gave up 5 bases and V 3 bases, and 7 bases lay outside the gene matches. CDR1 and CDR2 from the germline V gene are SGDLS and YYNGEE. CDR3 sequence (DNA): TGTGCCAGCAGCGCTCGGGAGGGCCCCCACAATGAGCAGTTCTTC. Its protein is CASSAREGPHNEQFF.

This clone was seen only a few times. The chain couples TRBV28 to TRBJ2-5; D not resolved. Trimming stripped 3 bases from V and 5 bases from J, with 13 bases between. The CDR3 spans 14 residues. CDR1 and CDR2 from the germline V gene are MDHEN and SYDVKM. CDR3 in amino acids: CASSFYENRETQYF. In nucleotides, the CDR3 is TGTGCCAGCAGTTTCTACGAAAACCGGGAGACCCAGTACTTC.

CDR3 region: CASSVGLTSGGKDTQYF. CDR3 coding DNA: TGTGCCAGCAGCGTAGGTCTGACTAGCGGGGGGAAAGATACGCAGTATTTT. J is TRBJ2-3 and V is TRBV9; TRBD2 aligns across 13 bases. The trim removed 0 bases at V and 5 bases at J, leaving 6 bases unmatched. Germline values: CDR1 SGDLS, CDR2 YYNGEE. This CDR3 contains 17 residues.

Here the CDR3 reads CASGAGVTEAFF. Written as DNA, the CDR3 is TGTGCCAGCGGCGCAGGGGTCACTGAAGCTTTCTTT. The chain links TRBV12-3 or TRBV12-4 to TRBJ1-1, with D tentatively TRBD1 (6 bases). Trimming took 8 bases from V and 4 from J, leaving 11 bases between them. The CDR3 has 12 amino acids.

The chain combines TRBV10-3 with TRBJ2-1; 7 bases map to TRBD2. V dropped 2 bases and J dropped 4; count of bases not matched to a gene: 8. The CDR3 runs to 16 residues. CDR1 and CDR2 (germline): ENHRY, SYGVKD. The CDR3 sequence: CAISEGTKRGYNEQFF. In DNA, the CDR3 is TGTGCCATCAGTGAGGGGACTAAGCGGGGTTACAATGAGCAGTTCTTC.